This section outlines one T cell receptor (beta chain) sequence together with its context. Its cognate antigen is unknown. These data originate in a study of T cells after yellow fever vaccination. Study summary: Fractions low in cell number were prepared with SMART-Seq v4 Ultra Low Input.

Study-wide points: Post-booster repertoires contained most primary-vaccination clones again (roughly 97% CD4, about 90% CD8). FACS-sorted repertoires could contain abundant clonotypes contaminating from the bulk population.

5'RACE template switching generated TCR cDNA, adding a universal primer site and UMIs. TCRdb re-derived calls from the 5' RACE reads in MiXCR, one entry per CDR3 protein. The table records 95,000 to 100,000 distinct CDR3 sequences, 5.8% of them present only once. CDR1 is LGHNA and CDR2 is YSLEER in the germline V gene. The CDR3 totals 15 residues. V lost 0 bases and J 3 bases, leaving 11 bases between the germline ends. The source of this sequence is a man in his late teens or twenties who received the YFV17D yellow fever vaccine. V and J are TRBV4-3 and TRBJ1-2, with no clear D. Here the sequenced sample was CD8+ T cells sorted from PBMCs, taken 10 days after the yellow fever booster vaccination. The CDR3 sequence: CASSQEEGWDYGYTF. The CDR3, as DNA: TGCGCCAGCAGCCAAGAGGAGGGCTGGGACTATGGCTACACCTTC.